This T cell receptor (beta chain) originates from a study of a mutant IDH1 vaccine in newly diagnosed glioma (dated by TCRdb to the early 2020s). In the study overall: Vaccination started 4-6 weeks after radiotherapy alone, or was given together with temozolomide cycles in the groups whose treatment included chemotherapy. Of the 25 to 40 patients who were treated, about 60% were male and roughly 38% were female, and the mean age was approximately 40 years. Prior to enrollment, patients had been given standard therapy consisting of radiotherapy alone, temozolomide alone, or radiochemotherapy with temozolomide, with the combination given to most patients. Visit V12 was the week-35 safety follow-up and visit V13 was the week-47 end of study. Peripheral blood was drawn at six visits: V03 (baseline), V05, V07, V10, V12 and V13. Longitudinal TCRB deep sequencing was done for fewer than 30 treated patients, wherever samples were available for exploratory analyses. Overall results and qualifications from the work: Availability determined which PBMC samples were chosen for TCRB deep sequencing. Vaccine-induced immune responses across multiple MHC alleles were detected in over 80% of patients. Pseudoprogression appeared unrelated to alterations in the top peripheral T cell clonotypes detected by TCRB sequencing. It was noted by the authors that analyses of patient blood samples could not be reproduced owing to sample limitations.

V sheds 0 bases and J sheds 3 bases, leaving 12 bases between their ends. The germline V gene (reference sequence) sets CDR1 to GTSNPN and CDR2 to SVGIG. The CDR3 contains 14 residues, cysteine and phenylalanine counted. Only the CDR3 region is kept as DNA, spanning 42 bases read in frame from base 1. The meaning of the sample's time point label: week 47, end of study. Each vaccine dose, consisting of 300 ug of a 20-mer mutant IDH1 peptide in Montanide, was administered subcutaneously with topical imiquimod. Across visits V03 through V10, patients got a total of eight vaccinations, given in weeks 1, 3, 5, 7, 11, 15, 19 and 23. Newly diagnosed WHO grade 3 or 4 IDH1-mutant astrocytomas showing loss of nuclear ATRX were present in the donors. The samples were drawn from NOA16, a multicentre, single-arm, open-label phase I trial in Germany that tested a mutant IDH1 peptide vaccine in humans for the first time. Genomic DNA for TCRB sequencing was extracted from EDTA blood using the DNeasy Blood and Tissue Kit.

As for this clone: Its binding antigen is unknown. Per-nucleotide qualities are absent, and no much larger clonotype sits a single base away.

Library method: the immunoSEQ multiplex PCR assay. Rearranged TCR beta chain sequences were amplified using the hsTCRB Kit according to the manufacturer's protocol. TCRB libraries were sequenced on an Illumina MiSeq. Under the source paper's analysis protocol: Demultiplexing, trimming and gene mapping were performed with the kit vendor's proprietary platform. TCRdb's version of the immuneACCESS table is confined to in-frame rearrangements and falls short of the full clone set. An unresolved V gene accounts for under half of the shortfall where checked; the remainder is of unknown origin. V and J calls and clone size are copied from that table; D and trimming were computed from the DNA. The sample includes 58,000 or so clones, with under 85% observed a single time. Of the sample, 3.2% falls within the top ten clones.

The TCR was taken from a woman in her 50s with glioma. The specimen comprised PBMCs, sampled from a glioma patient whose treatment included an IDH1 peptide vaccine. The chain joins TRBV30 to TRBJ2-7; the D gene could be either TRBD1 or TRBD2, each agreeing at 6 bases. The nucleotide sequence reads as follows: TGTGCCTGGAGTGTGTGGGGGGCCCACTACGAGCAGTACTTC. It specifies CAWSVWGAHYEQYF.